This T cell receptor (beta chain) is drawn from a study of long-term antiretroviral therapy in people with HIV. Germline V gives CDR1 SQVTM, CDR2 ANQGSEA. CDR3 length: 13 residues. Trimming left V 4 bases short and J 1 base short, with 9 bases between. Researchers ran immunoSEQ v3.0 at survey level. Assay used: immunoSEQ multiplex PCR; TCRdb lists only in-frame clones, some missing. The sample yields 23,000 or so clones, around 81% seen once. This specimen consisted of unsorted PBMCs, obtained 0.1 years before starting antiretroviral therapy. The receptor was isolated from a man aged 40-49 years with HIV. The V gene is TRBV29-1, the J gene TRBJ2-3; D is perhaps TRBD1 or TRBD2 (5 bases each). The DNA of the CDR3 is TGCAGCGTTGGGGGGATCGGCACAGATACGCAGTATTTT. Translating it yields CSVGGIGTDTQYF.